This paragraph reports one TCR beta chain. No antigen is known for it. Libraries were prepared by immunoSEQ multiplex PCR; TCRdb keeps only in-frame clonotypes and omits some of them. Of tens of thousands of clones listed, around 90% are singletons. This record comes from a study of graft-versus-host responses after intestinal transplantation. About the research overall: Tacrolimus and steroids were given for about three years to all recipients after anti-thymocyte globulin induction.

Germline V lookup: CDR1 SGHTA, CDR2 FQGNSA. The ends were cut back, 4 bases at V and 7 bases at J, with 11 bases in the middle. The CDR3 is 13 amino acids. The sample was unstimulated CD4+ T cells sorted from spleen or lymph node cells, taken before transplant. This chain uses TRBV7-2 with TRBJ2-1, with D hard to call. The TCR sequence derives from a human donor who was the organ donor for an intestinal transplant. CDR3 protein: CASSSLNRNEQFF. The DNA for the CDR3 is TGTGCCAGCAGCTCTTTAAACCGGAATGAGCAGTTCTTC. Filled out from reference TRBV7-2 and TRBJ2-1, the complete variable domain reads GAGVSQSPSNKVTEKGKDVELRCDPISGHTALYWYRQSLGQGLEFLIYFQGNSAPDKSGLPSDRFSAERTGGSVSTLTIQRTQQEDSAVYLCASSSLNRNEQFFGPGTRLTVL.